This paragraph covers one T cell receptor (beta chain) sequence. This sample was included in a study of blood T cell repertoires in COVID-19. Study as a whole: From the United States, Italy and Spain came samples of acute and convalescent COVID-19. PBMCs, B-cell-depleted T cells, or T cells were the source of the cDNA or gDNA that made up the material.

Original methodology: Reference gene primer amplification yielded estimated nucleated cell counts. Libraries were prepared by immunoSEQ multiplex PCR; TCRdb keeps only in-frame clonotypes and omits some of them. Clone size and V and J calls were adopted from that table, with D and trimming inferred from the DNA. The sample contains under 300,000 clones, 75% to 85% of which appear only once. The clonotype was recovered from a woman in her fifties or sixties with active or convalescent COVID-19. The specimen was peripheral blood.

DNA for the CDR3: TGTGCCAGCAGCCGAAGAGCAGGGGGGAAACTGTTTTTT. Protein: CASSRRAGGKLFF. V is TRBV11-2 and J is TRBJ1-4, with 7 bases matching TRBD1. The CDR3 runs 13 residues. CDR1 and CDR2 (germline): SGHAT, FQNNGV. Trimming cost V 5 bases and J 11 bases; bases outside gene matches: 8.